A selection of T cell receptor beta chains follows, all from one sample in a study of blood T cell repertoires in COVID-19. Method: immunoSEQ multiplex PCR; TCRdb's copy keeps in-frame clones and lacks some. The sample contains roughly 160,000 clones, 80% to 90% of which appear only once. The sample was peripheral blood. Receptors were obtained from an elderly woman with acute or convalescent COVID-19. Each CDR3 is given with its conserved first and last residue. Each record gives: CDR3 DNA, CDR3 protein, V gene, clone size, J gene, D gene. D genes are given only for firm matches. Only part of the rows carry a size: once, few, many, or a class if the clone is expanded.

TGCGCCAGCAGCGGTAGTAGCGGGCCTGCCGGGGAGCTGTTTTTT	CASSGSSGPAGELFF	TRBV5-1	.	TRBJ2-2	TRBD2
TGTGCCAGCAGTCCCGACAACACAGATACGCAGTATTTT	CASSPDNTDTQYF	TRBV12-3/TRBV12-4	.	TRBJ2-3	.
TGTGCCAGCTCACCAGGGACTAGCGGAGCCTACAATGAGCAGTTCTTC	CASSPGTSGAYNEQFF	TRBV18	.	TRBJ2-1	TRBD2
TGTGCCAGCAGTTTATTCGGGACAGGGGTCCCTGAAGCTTTCTTT	CASSLFGTGVPEAFF	TRBV28	.	TRBJ1-1	TRBD1
TGTGCCAGCAGTCTACACGGGACAGCGGAATATACAGATACGCAGTATTTT	CASSLHGTAEYTDTQYF	TRBV6-2/TRBV6-3	.	TRBJ2-3	TRBD1
TGTGCCTGGTGCCCCGGGACAGGGTTAGAAAAACTGTTTTTT	CAWCPGTGLEKLFF	TRBV30	once	TRBJ1-4	TRBD1
TGTGCCAGCAGCTCTGGGCCCTACAATGAGCAGTTCTTC	CASSSGPYNEQFF	TRBV5-5	once	TRBJ2-1	.
TGCGCCAGCAGCAGAGACAGGGTTAGCTCCTACAATGAGCAGTTCTTC	CASSRDRVSSYNEQFF	TRBV5-1	.	TRBJ2-1	TRBD1
TGTGCCAGCAGCCCCCAGGGAGGCGAGACCCAGTACTTC	CASSPQGGETQYF	TRBV5-4	.	TRBJ2-5	.
TGTGCCAGCAGCGTAGGCAGGGATAGTCTTTTGATTAACACTGAAGCTTTCTTT	CASSVGRDSLLINTEAFF	TRBV9	few	TRBJ1-1	.
TGTGCCAGCACCCCCGGGGCGGGGGGAAGCACAGATACGCAGTATTTT	CASTPGAGGSTDTQYF	TRBV9	.	TRBJ2-3	TRBD2
TGCAGTGCTAGTCCACCAGTTAGCCTCAATGAAAAACTGTTTTTT	CSASPPVSLNEKLFF	TRBV20-1	.	TRBJ1-4	.
TGTGCCAGCTCACTGACTAGCGGGGGACGAGAGACCCAGTACTTC	CASSLTSGGRETQYF	TRBV18	.	TRBJ2-5	TRBD2
TGTGCCAGCAGTCTCACCCATGAGCGCCTATACAATGAGCAGTTCTTC	CASSLTHERLYNEQFF	TRBV6-2/TRBV6-3	.	TRBJ2-1	.
TGTGCCAGCAGCCAAGCCGGGACAGGGGGCGAGACCCAGTACTTC	CASSQAGTGGETQYF	TRBV3-1/TRBV3-2	.	TRBJ2-5	TRBD1
TGTGCCAGCAGCCCACACCCCCCAGGTGGGAGGACCCAGCCCCAGCATTTT	CASSPHPPGGRTQPQHF	TRBV3-1/TRBV3-2	few	TRBJ1-5	.
TGTGCCAGCAGCTTTACACGAAACACTGAAGCTTTCTTT	CASSFTRNTEAFF	TRBV5-4	.	TRBJ1-1	.
TGTGCCACCAGCAGGCCCAAGGGGGCCCGTGTTAATCAGCCCCAGCATTTT	CATSRPKGARVNQPQHF	TRBV15	.	TRBJ1-5	TRBD1
TGCGCCAGCAGCCCCCCCGGGGGGGCCGACACCGGGGAGCTGTTTTTT	CASSPPGGADTGELFF	TRBV4-1	.	TRBJ2-2	TRBD2
TGTGCCAGCAGCTTAGCCCCAGGTGAGCAGTTCTTC	CASSLAPGEQFF	TRBV7-2	.	TRBJ2-1	.
TGTGCCAGCAGCTACTTATCGAACAGGGGGATTTCACCCCTCCACTTT	CASSYLSNRGISPLHF	TRBV27	.	TRBJ1-6	TRBD1
TGTGCCAGCAGCCCTACAAGCCAGGCCGGGGAGCTGTTTTTT	CASSPTSQAGELFF	TRBV9	.	TRBJ2-2	.
TGCGCCAGCAGCTTGGAGGGTAGCGGGAGGGGTTACAATGAGCAGTTCTTC	CASSLEGSGRGYNEQFF	TRBV5-1	.	TRBJ2-1	TRBD2
TGTGCCAGCTCACCTCGCCAGGGTAATACGGTGGACACCGGGGAGCTGTTTTTT	CASSPRQGNTVDTGELFF	TRBV18	few	TRBJ2-2	.
TGTGCCAGCAGTCGGGGAGCGGGGGGGCATGAACGGGAGACCCAGTACTTC	CASSRGAGGHERETQYF	TRBV2	.	TRBJ2-5	TRBD2
TGTGCCAGCACCAACTCCCCTAGTCAGCCCCAGCATTTT	CASTNSPSQPQHF	TRBV6-5	.	TRBJ1-5	.
TGTGCCAGCAGCTTCGGTGTCTCCGGCAGGGCGGACTATGGCTACACCTTC	CASSFGVSGRADYGYTF	TRBV5-6	once	TRBJ1-2	.
TGTGCCAGCAGACATACCGGGACAGGCTACGAGCAGTACTTC	CASRHTGTGYEQYF	TRBV27	.	TRBJ2-7	TRBD1
TGTGCCAGCAGTCGGACTAGCGCGATGCACTCCACCGGGGAGCTGTTTTTT	CASSRTSAMHSTGELFF	TRBV6-6	.	TRBJ2-2	TRBD2
TGTGCCAGCAGTGACGGGACAGGGGTCCGCGGCTACACCTTC	CASSDGTGVRGYTF	TRBV6-4	.	TRBJ1-2	TRBD1
TGTGCCAGCAGCTTAACTTCCGGGACTAGCGGGAGGGTATACGAGCAGTACTTC	CASSLTSGTSGRVYEQYF	TRBV7-2	.	TRBJ2-7	TRBD2
TGCGCCAGCAGCGTGGGACATGGACAGCCAGCCAAAAACATTCAGTACTTC	CASSVGHGQPAKNIQYF	TRBV5-1	once	TRBJ2-4	.
TGTGCCACCAGTGACTCCGGGGTCACCGGGGAGCTGTTTTTT	CATSDSGVTGELFF	TRBV24-1	.	TRBJ2-2	.
TGTGCCAGCTCGGACAGCTACTATGGCTACACCTTC	CASSDSYYGYTF	TRBV28	.	TRBJ1-2	.
TGTGCCAGTAGTGATCGGGACAGGGGACGGGATACGCAGTATTTT	CASSDRDRGRDTQYF	TRBV19	few	TRBJ2-3	TRBD1
TGTGCCAGTAGTATACAAGGGGTTAGCAATCAGCCCCAGCATTTT	CASSIQGVSNQPQHF	TRBV19	.	TRBJ1-5	.
TGTGCCACCAGCAGAGAGAGACTAGCGGGGATCTACGAGCAGTACTTC	CATSRERLAGIYEQYF	TRBV15	.	TRBJ2-7	TRBD2
TGCGCCAGCAGCCAAATGTATAACAGGGAACACGAGCAGTACTTC	CASSQMYNREHEQYF	TRBV4-3	.	TRBJ2-7	.
TGTGCCAGCAGCGTATCAGGGGCTATTAACTATGGCTACACCTTC	CASSVSGAINYGYTF	TRBV9	.	TRBJ1-2	.
TGTGCCAGCAGCCCTGGACAGTCTAGGGGTGAGACCCAGTACTTC	CASSPGQSRGETQYF	TRBV5-5	.	TRBJ2-5	.
TGTGCCAGCAGCTTAGTATCGGGAGGGGAGACCCAGTACTTC	CASSLVSGGETQYF	TRBV7-9	.	TRBJ2-5	TRBD2
TGTGCCAGCAGCGTAGCGGACAGGGCTAGTGCTGGCTACACCTTC	CASSVADRASAGYTF	TRBV9	.	TRBJ1-2	TRBD1
TGTGCCAGCAGCCCAGGGCCAGAGACCCAGTACTTC	CASSPGPETQYF	TRBV11-2	once	TRBJ2-5	.
TGTGCCAGCAGCCTTACTCCGAGCTCCTATAATTCACCCCTCCACTTT	CASSLTPSSYNSPLHF	TRBV7-8	.	TRBJ1-6	.
TGTGCCAGCTCACCAGTTCCCGGGACAGGGGGTCCCGAGCAGTACTTC	CASSPVPGTGGPEQYF	TRBV18	.	TRBJ2-7	TRBD1
TGTGCCAGTGGCTGGGGCTCACGGGGAAACACCATATATTTT	CASGWGSRGNTIYF	TRBV19	.	TRBJ1-3	.
TGTGCCAGCTCAGTCAGGACAGGCAAAGGCAATCAGCCCCAGCATTTT	CASSVRTGKGNQPQHF	TRBV18	.	TRBJ1-5	TRBD1
TGTGCCTGGAACAGGCGGGACAGGGTTGATCAGCCCCAGCATTTT	CAWNRRDRVDQPQHF	TRBV30	once	TRBJ1-5	TRBD1
TGTGCCAGCAGTGGGGCGTCACAAAACATTCAGTACTTC	CASSGASQNIQYF	TRBV6-2/TRBV6-3	.	TRBJ2-4	.
TGTGCCAGCAGGCAGACAGGGGTTTCCTACGAGCAGTACTTC	CASRQTGVSYEQYF	TRBV28	once	TRBJ2-7	TRBD1
TGCGCCAGCAGCGCAGACTCGGGGGGCTACACCTTC	CASSADSGGYTF	TRBV4-3	.	TRBJ1-2	.
TGTGCCAGCAGCCCCGGACAGGGGTCGGGCGGGGAGCTGTTTTTT	CASSPGQGSGGELFF	TRBV3-1/TRBV3-2	.	TRBJ2-2	TRBD1
TGCGCCAGCAGCCAAGAAAACGGAGCACCCCGGGGAGCTTTCTTT	CASSQENGAPRGAFF	TRBV4-1	.	TRBJ1-1	.
TGTGCCAGCAGCTTATTAGGAGAACAGCCCCAGCATTTT	CASSLLGEQPQHF	TRBV7-2	.	TRBJ1-5	.
TGTGCCACCAGCAGTGAGTGGGACAGCACCACAGATACGCAGTATTTT	CATSSEWDSTTDTQYF	TRBV15	few	TRBJ2-3	TRBD1
TGTGCCATCAGTGAATTGGGGACAGGGACGAACACTGAAGCTTTCTTT	CAISELGTGTNTEAFF	TRBV10-3	.	TRBJ1-1	TRBD1
TGTGCCAGCTCACCAAGCGGGGGTGCCTACGAGCAGTACTTC	CASSPSGGAYEQYF	TRBV18	.	TRBJ2-7	TRBD2
TGTGCCAGCAGTTACGGGGGGGCAGATACGCAGTATTTT	CASSYGGADTQYF	TRBV6-5	.	TRBJ2-3	TRBD2
TGTGCCAGCAGCCAAGATGGCGGGAGGGGGGCCAAAAACATTCAGTACTTC	CASSQDGGRGAKNIQYF	TRBV3-1/TRBV3-2	.	TRBJ2-4	TRBD2
TGTGCCAGCAGTTACCCCTTGGAGACCCAGTACTTC	CASSYPLETQYF	TRBV6-6	.	TRBJ2-5	.